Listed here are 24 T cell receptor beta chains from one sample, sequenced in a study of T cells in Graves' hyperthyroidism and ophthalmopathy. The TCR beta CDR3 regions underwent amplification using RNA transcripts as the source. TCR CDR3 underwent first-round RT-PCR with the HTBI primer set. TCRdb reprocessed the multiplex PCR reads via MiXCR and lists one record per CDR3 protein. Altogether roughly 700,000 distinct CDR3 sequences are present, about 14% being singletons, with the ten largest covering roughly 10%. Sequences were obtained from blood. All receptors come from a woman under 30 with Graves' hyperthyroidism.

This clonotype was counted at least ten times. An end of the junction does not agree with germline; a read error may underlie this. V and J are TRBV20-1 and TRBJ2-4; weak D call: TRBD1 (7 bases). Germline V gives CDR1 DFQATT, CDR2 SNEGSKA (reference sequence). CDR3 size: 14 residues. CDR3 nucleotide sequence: TGCAGTGGCACGGAGGGGACAGCCCAAAACATTCAGTACTTC. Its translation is CSGTEGTAQNIQYF.

The CDR3 nucleotides read TGTGCCAGCAGCCAGGGTATTCCGGGAGGCCTGGGGAATGAGCAGTTCTTC. Translated, it gives CASSQGIPGGLGNEQFF. This chain joins TRBV3-1 and TRBJ2-1; TRBD2 matches at 7 bases. The CDR3 runs to 17 residues. The V gene's germline CDR1 is LGHDT and CDR2 YNNKEL (reference sequence). With V trimmed by 3 bases and J by 7 bases, 15 bases remained unmatched.

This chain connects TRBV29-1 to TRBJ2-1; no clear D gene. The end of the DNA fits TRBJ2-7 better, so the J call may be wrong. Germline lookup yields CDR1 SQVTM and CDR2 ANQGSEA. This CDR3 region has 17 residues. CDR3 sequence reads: CSVEAKGWASRYNEQYF. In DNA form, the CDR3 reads TGCAGCGTTGAAGCCAAGGGTTGGGCTTCCCGCTACAATGAGCAGTACTTC.

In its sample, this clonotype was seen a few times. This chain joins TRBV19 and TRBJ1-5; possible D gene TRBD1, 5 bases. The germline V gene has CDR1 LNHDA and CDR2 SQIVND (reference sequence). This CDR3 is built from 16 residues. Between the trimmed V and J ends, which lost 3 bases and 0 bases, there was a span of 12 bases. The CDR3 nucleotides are TGTGCCAGTAGTATCACGGGACGGGGTAGCAATCAGCCCCAGCATTTT. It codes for CASSITGRGSNQPQHF. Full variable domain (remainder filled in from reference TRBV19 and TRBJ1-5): DGGITQSPKYLFRKEGQNVTLSCEQNLNHDAMYWYRQDPGQGLRLIYYSQIVNDFQKGDIAEGYSVSREKKESFPLTVTSAQKNPTAFYLCASSITGRGSNQPQHFGDGTRLSIL.

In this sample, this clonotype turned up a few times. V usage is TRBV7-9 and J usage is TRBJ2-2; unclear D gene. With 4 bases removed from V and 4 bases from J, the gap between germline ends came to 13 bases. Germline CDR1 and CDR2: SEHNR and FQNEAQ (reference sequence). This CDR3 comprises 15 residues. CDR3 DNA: TGTGCCAGCAGCTCACCTCGCGGTGGCACCGGGGAGCTGTTTTTT. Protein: CASSSPRGGTGELFF.

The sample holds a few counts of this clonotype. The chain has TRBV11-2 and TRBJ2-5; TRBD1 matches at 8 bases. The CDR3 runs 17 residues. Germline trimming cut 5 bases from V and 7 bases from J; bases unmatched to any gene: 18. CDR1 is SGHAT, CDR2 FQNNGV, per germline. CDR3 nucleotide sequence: TGTGCCAGCAGCGGCCGGACAGGGACCCTTGATTGGACGACCCAGTACTTC. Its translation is CASSGRTGTLDWTTQYF.

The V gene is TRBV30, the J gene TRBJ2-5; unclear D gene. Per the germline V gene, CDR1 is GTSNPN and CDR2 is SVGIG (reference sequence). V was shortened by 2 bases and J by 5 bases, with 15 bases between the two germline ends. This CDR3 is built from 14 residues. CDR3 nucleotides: TGTGCCTGGAGTCAGGCCGTAGAAGGGGAGACCCAGTACTTC. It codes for CAWSQAVEGETQYF.

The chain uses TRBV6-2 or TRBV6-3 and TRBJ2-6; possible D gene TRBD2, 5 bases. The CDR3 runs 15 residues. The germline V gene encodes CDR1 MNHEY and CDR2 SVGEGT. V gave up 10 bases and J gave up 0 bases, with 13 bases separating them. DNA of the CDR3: TGTGCCACCCGGGGTTCTTACTCTGGGGCCAACGTCCTGACTTTC. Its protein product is CATRGSYSGANVLTF.

The CDR3 here is CASSYTGTQAKYF. DNA of the CDR3: TGTGCCAGCAGTTACACCGGGACGCAGGCAAAGTATTTT. V gene TRBV6-5 combines with J gene TRBJ2-3, with D tentatively TRBD1 or TRBD2 (5 bases each). Germline-derived CDR1 and CDR2 are MNHEY and SVGAGI. The ends were cut back, 2 bases at V and 13 bases at J, with 16 bases in the middle. The CDR3 runs to 13 residues.

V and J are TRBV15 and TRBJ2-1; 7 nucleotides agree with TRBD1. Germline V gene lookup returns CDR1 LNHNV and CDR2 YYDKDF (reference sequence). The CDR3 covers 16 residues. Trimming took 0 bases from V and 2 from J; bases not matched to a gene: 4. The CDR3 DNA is TGTGCCACCAGCAGAGACAGGGACAGTACCTACAATGAGCAGTTCTTC. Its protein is CATSRDRDSTYNEQFF.

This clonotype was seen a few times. The CDR3 loop reads CSARTHTDTQYF. CDR3 nucleotides: TGCAGTGCTAGGACACACACAGATACGCAGTATTTT. J is TRBJ2-3 and V is TRBV20-1; no reliable D call. The length of the CDR3 is 12 residues. CDR1 and CDR2 from the germline V gene are DFQATT and SNEGSKA (reference sequence). Trimming took off 3 bases at V and 2 bases at J, with 6 bases between the two ends.

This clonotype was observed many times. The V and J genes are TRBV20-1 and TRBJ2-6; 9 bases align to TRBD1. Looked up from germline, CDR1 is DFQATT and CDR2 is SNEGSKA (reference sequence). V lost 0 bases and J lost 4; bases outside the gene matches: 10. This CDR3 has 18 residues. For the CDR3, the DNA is TGCAGTGCTAGAGATCAGGGACAGGGAACGTCCGGGGCCAACGTCCTGACTTTC. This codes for CSARDQGQGTSGANVLTF.

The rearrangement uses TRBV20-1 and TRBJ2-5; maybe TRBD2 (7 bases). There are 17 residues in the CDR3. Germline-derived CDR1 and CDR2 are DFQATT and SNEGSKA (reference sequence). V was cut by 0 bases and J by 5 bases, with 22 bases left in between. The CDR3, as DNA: TGCAGTGCTAGAGATCTGCTGGAAAACAGGGAGGGGGAGACCCAGTACTTC. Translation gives CSARDLLENREGETQYF.

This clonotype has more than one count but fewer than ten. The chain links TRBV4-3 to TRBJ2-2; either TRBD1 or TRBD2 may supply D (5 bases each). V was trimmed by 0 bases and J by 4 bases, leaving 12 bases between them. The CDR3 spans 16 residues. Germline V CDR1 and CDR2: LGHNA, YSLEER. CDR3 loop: CASSQDPGTGTGELFF. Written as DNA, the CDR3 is TGCGCCAGCAGCCAAGATCCCGGGACGGGCACCGGGGAGCTGTTTTTT.

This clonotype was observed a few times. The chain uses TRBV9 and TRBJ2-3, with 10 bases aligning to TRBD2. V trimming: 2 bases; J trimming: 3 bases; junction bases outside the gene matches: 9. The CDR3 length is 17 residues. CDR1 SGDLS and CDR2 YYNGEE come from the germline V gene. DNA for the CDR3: TGTGCCAGCAGCGTTCCCTTAAGCGGGAGGGGGACAGATACGCAGTATTTT. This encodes CASSVPLSGRGTDTQYF.

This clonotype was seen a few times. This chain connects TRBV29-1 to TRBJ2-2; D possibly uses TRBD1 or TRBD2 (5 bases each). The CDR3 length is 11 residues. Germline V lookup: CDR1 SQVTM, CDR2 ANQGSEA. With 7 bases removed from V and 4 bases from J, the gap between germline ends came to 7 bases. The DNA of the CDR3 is TGCAGCGGTGGGACCACCGGGGAGCTGTTTTTT. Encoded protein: CSGGTTGELFF.

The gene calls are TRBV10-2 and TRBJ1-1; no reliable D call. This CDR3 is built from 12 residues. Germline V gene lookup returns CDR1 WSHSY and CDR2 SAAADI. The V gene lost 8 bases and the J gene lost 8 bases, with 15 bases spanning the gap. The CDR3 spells CASGNQPMEAFF. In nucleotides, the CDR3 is TGCGCCAGCGGAAACCAGCCTATGGAAGCTTTCTTT.

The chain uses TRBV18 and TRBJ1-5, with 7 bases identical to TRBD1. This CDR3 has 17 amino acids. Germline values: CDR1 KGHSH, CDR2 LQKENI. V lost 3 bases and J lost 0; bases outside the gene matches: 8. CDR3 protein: CASSPGGGRSSNQPQHF. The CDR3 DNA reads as TGTGCCAGCTCACCGGGAGGGGGCCGAAGTAGCAATCAGCCCCAGCATTTT.

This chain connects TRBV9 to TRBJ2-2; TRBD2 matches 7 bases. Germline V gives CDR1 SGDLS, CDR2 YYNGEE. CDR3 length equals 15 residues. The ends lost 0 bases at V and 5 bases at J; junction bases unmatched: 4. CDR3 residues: CASSVDGRRTGELFF. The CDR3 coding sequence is TGTGCCAGCAGCGTAGACGGGAGGCGGACCGGGGAGCTGTTTTTT.

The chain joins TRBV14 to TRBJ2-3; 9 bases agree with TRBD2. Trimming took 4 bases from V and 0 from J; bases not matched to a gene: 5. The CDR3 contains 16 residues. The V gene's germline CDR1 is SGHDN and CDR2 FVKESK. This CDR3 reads CASSRGLARSTDTQYF. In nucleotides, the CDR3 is TGTGCCAGCAGCCGCGGACTAGCGCGAAGCACAGATACGCAGTATTTT.

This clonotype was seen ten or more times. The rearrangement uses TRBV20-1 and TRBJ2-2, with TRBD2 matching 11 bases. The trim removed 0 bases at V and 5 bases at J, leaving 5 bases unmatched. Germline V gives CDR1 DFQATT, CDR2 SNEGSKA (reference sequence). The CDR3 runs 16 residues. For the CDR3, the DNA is TGCAGTGCTAGAGATATAGCGGGAGGGGTAACCGGGGAGCTGTTTTTT. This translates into CSARDIAGGVTGELFF.

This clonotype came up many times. This chain's CDR3 is CAISRDGIGTEAFF. The CDR3 nucleotides are TGTGCCATCTCCCGGGACGGTATTGGCACTGAAGCTTTCTTT. V and J are TRBV6-1 and TRBJ1-1; a weak D match, TRBD1 (5 bases). V lost 10 bases to trimming and J lost 4 bases, with 19 bases between them. The germline V gene has CDR1 MNHNS and CDR2 SASEGT. The CDR3 contains 14 residues.

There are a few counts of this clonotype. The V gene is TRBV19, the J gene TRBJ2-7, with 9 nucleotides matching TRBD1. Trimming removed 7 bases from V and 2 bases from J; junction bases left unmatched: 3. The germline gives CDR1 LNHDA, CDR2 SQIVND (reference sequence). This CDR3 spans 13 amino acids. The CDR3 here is CASNDRGTYEQYF. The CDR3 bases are TGTGCCAGTAATGACAGGGGGACCTACGAGCAGTACTTC.

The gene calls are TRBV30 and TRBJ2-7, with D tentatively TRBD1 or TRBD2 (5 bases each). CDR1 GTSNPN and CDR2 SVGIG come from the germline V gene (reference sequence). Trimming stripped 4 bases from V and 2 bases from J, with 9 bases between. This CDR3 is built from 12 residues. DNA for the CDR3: TGTGCCTGGACCGGGACCACCTACGAGCAGTACTTC. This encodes CAWTGTTYEQYF.